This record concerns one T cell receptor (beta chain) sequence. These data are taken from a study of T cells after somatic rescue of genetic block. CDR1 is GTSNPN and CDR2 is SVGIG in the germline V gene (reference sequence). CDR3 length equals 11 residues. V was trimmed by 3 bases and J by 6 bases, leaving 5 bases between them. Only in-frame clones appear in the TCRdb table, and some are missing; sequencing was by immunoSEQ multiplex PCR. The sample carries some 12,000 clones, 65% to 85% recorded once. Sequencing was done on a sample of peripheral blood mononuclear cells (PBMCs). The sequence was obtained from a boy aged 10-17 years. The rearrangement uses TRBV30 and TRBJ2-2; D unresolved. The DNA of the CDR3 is TGTGCCTGGAGGGCGGCCGGGGAGCTGTTTTTT. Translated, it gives CAWRAAGELFF.